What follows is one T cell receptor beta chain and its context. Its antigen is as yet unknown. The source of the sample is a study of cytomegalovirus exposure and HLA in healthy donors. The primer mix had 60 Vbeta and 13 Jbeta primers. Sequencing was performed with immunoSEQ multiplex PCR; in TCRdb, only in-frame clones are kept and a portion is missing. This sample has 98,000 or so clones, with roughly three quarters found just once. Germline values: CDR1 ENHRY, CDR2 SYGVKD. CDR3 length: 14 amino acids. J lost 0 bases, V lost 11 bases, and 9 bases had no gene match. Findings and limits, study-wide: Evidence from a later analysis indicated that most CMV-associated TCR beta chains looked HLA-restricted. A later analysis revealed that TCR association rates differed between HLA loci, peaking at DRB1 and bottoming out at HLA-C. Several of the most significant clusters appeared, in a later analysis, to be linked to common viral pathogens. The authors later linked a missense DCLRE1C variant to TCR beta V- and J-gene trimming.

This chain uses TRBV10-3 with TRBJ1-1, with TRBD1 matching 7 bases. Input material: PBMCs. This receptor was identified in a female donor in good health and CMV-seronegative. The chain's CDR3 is CAASQGQLNTEAFF. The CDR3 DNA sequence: TGTGCCGCATCTCAGGGACAGCTGAACACTGAAGCTTTCTTT.